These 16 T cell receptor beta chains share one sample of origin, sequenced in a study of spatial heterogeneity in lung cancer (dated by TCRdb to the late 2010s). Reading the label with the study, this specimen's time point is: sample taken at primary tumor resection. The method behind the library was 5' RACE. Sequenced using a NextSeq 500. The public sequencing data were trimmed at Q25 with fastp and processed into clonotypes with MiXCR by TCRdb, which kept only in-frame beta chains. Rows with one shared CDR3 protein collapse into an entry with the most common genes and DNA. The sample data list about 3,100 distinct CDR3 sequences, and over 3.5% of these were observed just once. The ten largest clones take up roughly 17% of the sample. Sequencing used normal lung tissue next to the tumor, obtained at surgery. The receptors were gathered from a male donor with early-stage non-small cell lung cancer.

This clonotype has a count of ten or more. The CDR3 DNA reads as TGTGCCAGCAGCTTACTAGAAGATCCTTTCTACGAGCAGTACTTC. This sequence encodes CASSLLEDPFYEQYF. This rearrangement joins TRBV7-8 to TRBJ2-7; D gene unclear. The CDR3 sequence is 15 residues long. V lost 2 bases and J lost 3, with 14 bases in between. In germline, CDR1 is SGHVS, CDR2 FQNEAQ.

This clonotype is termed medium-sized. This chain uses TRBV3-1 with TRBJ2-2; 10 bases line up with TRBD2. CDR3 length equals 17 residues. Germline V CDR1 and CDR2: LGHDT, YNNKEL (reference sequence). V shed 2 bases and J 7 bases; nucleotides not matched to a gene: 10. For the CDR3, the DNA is TGTGCCAGCAGCCAAAGGAGCGGGAGGGCCGGGAACGGGGAGCTGTTTTTT. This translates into CASSQRSGRAGNGELFF.

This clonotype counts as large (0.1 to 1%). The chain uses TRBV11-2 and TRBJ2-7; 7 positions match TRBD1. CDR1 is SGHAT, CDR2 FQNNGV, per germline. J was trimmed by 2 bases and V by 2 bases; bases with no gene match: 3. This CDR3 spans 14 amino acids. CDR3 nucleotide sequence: TGTGCCAGCAGCTTACTTACAGGGGCCTACGAGCAGTACTTC. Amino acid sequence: CASSLLTGAYEQYF.

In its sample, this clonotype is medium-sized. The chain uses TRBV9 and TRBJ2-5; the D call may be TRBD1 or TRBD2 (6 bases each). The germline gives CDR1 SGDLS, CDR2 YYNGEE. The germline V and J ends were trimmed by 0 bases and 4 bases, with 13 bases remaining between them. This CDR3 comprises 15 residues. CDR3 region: CASSVAWGAAETQYF. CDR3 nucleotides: TGTGCCAGCAGCGTAGCTTGGGGGGCGGCAGAGACCCAGTACTTC.

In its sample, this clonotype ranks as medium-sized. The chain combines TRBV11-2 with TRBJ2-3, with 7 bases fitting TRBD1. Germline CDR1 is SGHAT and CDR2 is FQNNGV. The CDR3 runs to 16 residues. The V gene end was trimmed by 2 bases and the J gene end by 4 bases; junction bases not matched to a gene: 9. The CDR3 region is CASSLRTGQLADTQYF. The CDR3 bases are TGTGCCAGCAGCTTAAGGACAGGACAGCTTGCAGATACGCAGTATTTT.

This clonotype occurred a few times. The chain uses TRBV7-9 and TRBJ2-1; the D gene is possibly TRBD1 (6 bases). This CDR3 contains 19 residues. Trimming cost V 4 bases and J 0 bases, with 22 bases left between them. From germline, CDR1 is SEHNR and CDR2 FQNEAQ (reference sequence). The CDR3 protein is CASSWGLAGPSRSYNEQFF. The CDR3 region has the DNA TGTGCCAGCAGCTGGGGGCTGGCAGGACCCTCCCGCTCCTACAATGAGCAGTTCTTC.

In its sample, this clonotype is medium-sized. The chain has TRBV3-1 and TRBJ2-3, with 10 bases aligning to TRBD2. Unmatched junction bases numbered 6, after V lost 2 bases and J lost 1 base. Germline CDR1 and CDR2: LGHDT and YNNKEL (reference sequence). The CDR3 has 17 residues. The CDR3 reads CASSQISSGRRTDTQYF. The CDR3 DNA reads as TGTGCCAGCAGCCAAATCTCTAGCGGGAGACGCACAGATACGCAGTATTTT.

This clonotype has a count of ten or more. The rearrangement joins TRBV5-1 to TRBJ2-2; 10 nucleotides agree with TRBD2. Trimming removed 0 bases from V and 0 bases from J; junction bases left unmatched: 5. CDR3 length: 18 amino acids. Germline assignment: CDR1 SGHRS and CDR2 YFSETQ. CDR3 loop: CASSLGLAGAPNTGELFF. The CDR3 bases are TGCGCCAGCAGCTTGGGTCTAGCGGGGGCTCCGAACACCGGGGAGCTGTTTTTT.

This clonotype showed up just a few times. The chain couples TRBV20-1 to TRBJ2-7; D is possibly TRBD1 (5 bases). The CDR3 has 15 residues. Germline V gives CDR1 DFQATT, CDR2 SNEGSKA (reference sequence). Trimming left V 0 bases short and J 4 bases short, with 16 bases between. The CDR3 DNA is TGCAGTGCTAGAGATTGGGGCAAGGCAGGGTACGAGCAGTACTTC. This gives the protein CSARDWGKAGYEQYF.

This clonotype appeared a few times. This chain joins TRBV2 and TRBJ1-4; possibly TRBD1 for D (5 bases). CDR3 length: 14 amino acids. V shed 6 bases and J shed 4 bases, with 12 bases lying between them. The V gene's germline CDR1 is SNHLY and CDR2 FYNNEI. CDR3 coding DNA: TGTGCCAGCAGCGCGGGGGACGGTAATGAAAAACTGTTTTTT. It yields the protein CASSAGDGNEKLFF.

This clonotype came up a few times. The CDR3 region is CASSPGSSNTEAFF. The CDR3 DNA reads as TGTGCCAGCAGCCCCGGGTCCTCGAACACTGAAGCTTTCTTT. The chain couples TRBV11-3 to TRBJ1-1, with D hard to call. V dropped 5 bases and J dropped 1 base, with 11 bases sitting between them. The germline V gene encodes CDR1 SGHNT and CDR2 YENEEA. This CDR3 contains 14 residues.

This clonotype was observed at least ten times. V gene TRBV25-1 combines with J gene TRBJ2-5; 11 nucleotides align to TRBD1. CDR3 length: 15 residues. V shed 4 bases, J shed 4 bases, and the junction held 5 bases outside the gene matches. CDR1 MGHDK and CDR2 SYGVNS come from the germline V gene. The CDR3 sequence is CASSVSGTGGETQYF. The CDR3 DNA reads TGTGCCAGCAGTGTCTCAGGGACAGGGGGAGAGACCCAGTACTTC.

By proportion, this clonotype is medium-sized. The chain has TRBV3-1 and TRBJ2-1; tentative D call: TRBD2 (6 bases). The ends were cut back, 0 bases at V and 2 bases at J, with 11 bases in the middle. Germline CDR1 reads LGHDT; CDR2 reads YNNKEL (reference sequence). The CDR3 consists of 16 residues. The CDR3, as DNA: TGTGCCAGCAGCCAAGATCTTAGCGGAACCTACAATGAGCAGTTCTTC. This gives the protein CASSQDLSGTYNEQFF.

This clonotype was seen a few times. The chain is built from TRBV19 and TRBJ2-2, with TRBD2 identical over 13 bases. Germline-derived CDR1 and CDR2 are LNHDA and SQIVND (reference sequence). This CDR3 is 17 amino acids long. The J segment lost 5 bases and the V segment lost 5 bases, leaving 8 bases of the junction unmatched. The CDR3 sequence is CASSPWTSGSGTGELFF. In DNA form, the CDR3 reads TGTGCCAGTAGTCCCTGGACTAGCGGGAGTGGAACCGGGGAGCTGTTTTTT.

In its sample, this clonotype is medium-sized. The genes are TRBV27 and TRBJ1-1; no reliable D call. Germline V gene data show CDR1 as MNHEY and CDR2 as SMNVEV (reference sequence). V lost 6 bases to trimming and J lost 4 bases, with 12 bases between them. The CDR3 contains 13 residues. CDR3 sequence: CASSSSGSTEAFF. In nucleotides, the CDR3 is TGTGCCAGCAGCTCCTCAGGATCCACTGAAGCTTTCTTT.

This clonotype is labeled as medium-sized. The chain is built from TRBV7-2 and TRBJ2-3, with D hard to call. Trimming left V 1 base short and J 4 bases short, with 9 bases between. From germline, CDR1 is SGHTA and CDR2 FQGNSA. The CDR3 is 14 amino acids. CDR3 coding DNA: TGTGCCAGCAGCTTAGGCTATTCTTCAGATACGCAGTATTTT. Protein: CASSLGYSSDTQYF.